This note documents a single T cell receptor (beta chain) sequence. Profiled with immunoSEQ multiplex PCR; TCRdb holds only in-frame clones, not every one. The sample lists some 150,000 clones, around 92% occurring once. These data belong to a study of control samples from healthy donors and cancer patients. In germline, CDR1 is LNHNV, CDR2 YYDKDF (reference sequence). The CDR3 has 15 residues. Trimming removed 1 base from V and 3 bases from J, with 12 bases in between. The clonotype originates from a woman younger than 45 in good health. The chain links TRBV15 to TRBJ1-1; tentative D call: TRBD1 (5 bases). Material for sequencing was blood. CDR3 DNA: TGTGCCACCAGCAGAGCCCACAGGTCGGACACTGAAGCTTTCTTT. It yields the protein CATSRAHRSDTEAFF.